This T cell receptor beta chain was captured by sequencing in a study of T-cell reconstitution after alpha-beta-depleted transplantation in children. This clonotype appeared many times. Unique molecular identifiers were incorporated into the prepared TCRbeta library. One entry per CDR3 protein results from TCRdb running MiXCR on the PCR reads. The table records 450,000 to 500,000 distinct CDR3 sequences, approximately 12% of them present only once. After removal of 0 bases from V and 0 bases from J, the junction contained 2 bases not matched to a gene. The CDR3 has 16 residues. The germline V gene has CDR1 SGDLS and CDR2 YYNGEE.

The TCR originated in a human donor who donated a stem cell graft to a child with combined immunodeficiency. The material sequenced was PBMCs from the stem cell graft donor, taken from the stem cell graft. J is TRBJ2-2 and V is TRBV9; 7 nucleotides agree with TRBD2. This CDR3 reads CASSVVSGSNTGELFF. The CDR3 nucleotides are TGTGCCAGCAGCGTAGTTAGCGGGTCGAACACCGGGGAGCTGTTTTTT. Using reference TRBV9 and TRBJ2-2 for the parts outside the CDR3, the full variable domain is DSGVTQTPKHLITATGQRVTLRCSPRSGDLSVYWYQQSLDQGLQFLIQYYNGEERAKGNILERFSAQQFPDLHSELNLSSLELGDSALYFCASSVVSGSNTGELFFGEGSRLTVL.